What follows are 15 T cell receptor beta chains derived from one specimen sequenced in a study of blood T cell repertoires in COVID-19. This table comes from immunoSEQ multiplex PCR, and its TCRdb copy is limited to in-frame clones, with some not included. The repertoire holds some 49,000 clones, with more than 85% as singletons. Specimen: peripheral blood. The receptors were sampled from a man aged 45-65 years with active COVID-19.

This chain joins TRBV29-1 and TRBJ2-7; a weak D match, TRBD2 (8 bases). The CDR3 is made up of 11 amino acids. CDR1 SQVTM and CDR2 ANQGSEA come from the germline V gene. Trimming took off 8 bases at V and 6 bases at J, with 14 bases between the two ends. CDR3 coding DNA: TGCAGCTACGGGAGGGGGCTCGAGCAGTACTTC. Amino acids: CSYGRGLEQYF.

The CDR3 region has the DNA TGTGCCAGCAGTTACGATCCAGGGAGGGCCTACGAGCAGTACTTC. Translating gives CASSYDPGRAYEQYF. The V gene is TRBV6-5, the J gene TRBJ2-7, with 7 bases lining up with TRBD2. The CDR3 loop spans 15 amino acids. From germline, CDR1 is MNHEY and CDR2 SVGAGI. V shed 2 bases, J shed 2 bases, and the junction held 6 bases outside the gene matches.

This chain connects TRBV15 to TRBJ1-3; TRBD1 might be the D (6 bases). From germline, CDR1 is LNHNV and CDR2 YYDKDF (reference sequence). V dropped 3 bases and J dropped 4 bases, with 10 bases sitting between them. The CDR3 runs to 14 residues. The CDR3 is CATSRGDIGNTIYF. DNA for the CDR3: TGTGCCACCAGCAGGGGGGACATCGGAAACACCATATATTTT.

The chain carries TRBV7-2 and TRBJ2-3, with 7 bases lining up with TRBD2. Germline assignment: CDR1 SGHTA and CDR2 FQGNSA. CDR3 length equals 15 residues. With V trimmed by 7 bases and J by 5 bases, 12 bases remained unmatched. CDR3 nucleotide sequence: TGTGCCAGCACCTGGCTAGGGGCTAGCGGAGATACGCAGTATTTT. Protein product: CASTWLGASGDTQYF.

This chain links TRBV6-5 with TRBJ2-7; D ambiguous. V was trimmed by 4 bases and J by 0 bases, leaving 10 bases between them. The CDR3 covers 14 residues. CDR1 and CDR2 (germline): MNHEY, SVGAGI. CDR3: CASSSTVDSYEQYF. The CDR3 DNA reads as TGTGCCAGCAGTTCCACAGTGGACTCCTACGAGCAGTACTTC.

This clone was observed once. The CDR3: CASSLPQVPYNEQFF. CDR3 DNA sequence: TGTGCCAGCAGCTTACCCCAGGTCCCCTACAATGAGCAGTTCTTC. V usage is TRBV11-2 and J usage is TRBJ2-1, with no clear D. V lost 2 bases, J lost 2 bases, and 10 bases lay in between. The germline V gene encodes CDR1 SGHAT and CDR2 FQNNGV. The CDR3 is 15 amino acids.

The chain has TRBV5-4 and TRBJ2-3, with TRBD2 matching over 13 bases. Unmatched junction bases numbered 7, after V lost 4 bases and J lost 5 bases. The CDR3 is 16 residues long. From germline, CDR1 is SGHNT and CDR2 YYREEE (reference sequence). CDR3 nucleotide sequence: TGTGCCAGCAGCCCGGGGTGGACTAGCGGGAGAGATACGCAGTATTTT. Residues: CASSPGWTSGRDTQYF.

This clone was observed once. The chain recombines TRBV3-1 (or the pseudogene TRBV3-2) with TRBJ2-2; maybe TRBD1 (5 bases). V lost 0 bases and J lost 0, with 11 bases in between. Germline V gene lookup returns CDR1 LGHDT and CDR2 YNNKEL (reference sequence). The CDR3 covers 17 residues. CDR3 coding DNA: TGTGCCAGCAGCCAAGATCTTGTGACAGCGAACACCGGGGAGCTGTTTTTT. Its protein product is CASSQDLVTANTGELFF.

This clone has only one observation. This chain uses TRBV3-1 (or the pseudogene TRBV3-2) with TRBJ1-2, with TRBD1 identical over 12 bases. Germline-derived CDR1 and CDR2 are LGHDT and YNNKEL (reference sequence). Losses at the gene ends were 2 bases for V and 5 bases for J; bases not matched to a gene: 9. This CDR3 has 17 residues. The CDR3, as DNA: TGTGCCAGCAGCCAAAGCTCCGGGACAGGGGGCGCGTATGGCTACACCTTC. This sequence encodes CASSQSSGTGGAYGYTF.

This clone was seen only once. The chain has TRBV9 and TRBJ1-4; 7 nucleotides line up with TRBD1. V shed 3 bases, J shed 10 bases, and the junction held 12 bases outside the gene matches. Germline loops: CDR1 SGDLS, CDR2 YYNGEE. The CDR3 runs to 15 residues. CDR3 sequence: CASSGIPGGLGKLFF. CDR3 nucleotide sequence: TGTGCCAGCAGCGGTATACCAGGGGGATTGGGAAAACTGTTTTTT.

The J gene is TRBJ2-1, the V gene TRBV7-9; 7 positions agree with TRBD1. The CDR3 contains 15 residues. CDR1 and CDR2 (germline): SEHNR, FQNEAQ (reference sequence). V lost 5 bases, J lost 0 bases, and 4 bases stayed unmatched. The CDR3 nucleotides read TGTGCCAGCAGCATCCGGGACAGCTCCTACAATGAGCAGTTCTTC. This gives the protein CASSIRDSSYNEQFF.

The V and J genes are TRBV9 and TRBJ2-1; a weak D match, TRBD2 (6 bases). V was clipped by 4 bases and J by 4 bases, with 15 bases between them. This CDR3 spans 15 amino acids. Germline V gives CDR1 SGDLS, CDR2 YYNGEE. This chain's CDR3 is CASSFSGGPYNEQFF. As DNA, the CDR3 is TGTGCCAGCAGCTTTAGCGGAGGTCCTTACAATGAGCAGTTCTTC. The full variable domain, its missing parts supplied by reference TRBV9 and TRBJ2-1, is DSGVTQTPKHLITATGQRVTLRCSPRSGDLSVYWYQQSLDQGLQFLIQYYNGEERAKGNILERFSAQQFPDLHSELNLSSLELGDSALYFCASSFSGGPYNEQFFGPGTRLTVL.

The chain is built from TRBV5-5 and TRBJ1-1; D is perhaps TRBD1 (6 bases). The CDR3 runs to 13 residues. CDR1 is SGHKS and CDR2 is YYEKEE in the germline V gene (reference sequence). V lost 4 bases, J lost 3 bases, and 10 bases lay in between. The CDR3, as DNA: TGTGCCAGCAGCGGGAAGGGGGACACTGAAGCTTTCTTT. Translation gives CASSGKGDTEAFF.

V is TRBV29-1 and J is TRBJ2-7; D perhaps matches TRBD1 (5 bases). Trimming removed 8 bases at V and 3 bases at J, with 11 bases between. CDR1 is SQVTM, CDR2 ANQGSEA, per germline. The CDR3 is 11 residues long. Written as DNA, the CDR3 is TGCAGCATAAGGACACACTACGAGCAGTACTTC. Translation: CSIRTHYEQYF.

This clone has only one observation. This chain uses TRBV9 with TRBJ2-7; D is unresolved. Trimming left V 4 bases short and J 3 bases short, with 14 bases between. The CDR3 runs 14 residues. The germline CDR1 and CDR2 sequences are SGDLS and YYNGEE. The CDR3 region is CASSREGGYYEQYF. The CDR3 DNA reads TGTGCCAGCAGCCGCGAAGGCGGATACTACGAGCAGTACTTC.